Following are 9 T cell receptor beta chains from one sample sequenced in a study of long-term antiretroviral therapy in people with HIV. Running of the v3.0 immunoSEQ assay took place at survey level. The assay was immunoSEQ multiplex PCR, and TCRdb's table has in-frame clones only and misses some. This table has tens of thousands of clones, around 82% appearing once. Specimen: unsorted PBMCs, collected 0.3 years after starting antiretroviral therapy. These receptors all stem from a man in his late teens or twenties with HIV.

The J gene is TRBJ2-7, the V gene TRBV7-9; no firm D call. V was cut by 5 bases and J by 3 bases, with 8 bases left in between. Germline values: CDR1 SEHNR, CDR2 FQNEAQ (reference sequence). The CDR3 runs 12 residues. This CDR3 reads CASSLDIYEQYF. The DNA of the CDR3 is TGTGCCAGCAGCCTCGACATCTACGAGCAGTACTTC.

This clone is a singleton in its sample. V usage is TRBV18 and J usage is TRBJ2-7, with 13 bases aligning to TRBD2. This CDR3 is 16 amino acids long. The junction had 8 bases not matched to a gene; V was cut back by 4 bases and J by 5 bases. In germline, CDR1 is KGHSH, CDR2 LQKENI. The CDR3 reads CASSLWTSGRFNEQYF. The CDR3 DNA sequence: TGTGCCAGCTCACTATGGACTAGCGGGAGATTCAACGAGCAGTACTTC.

This chain joins TRBV18 and TRBJ2-7; possible D gene TRBD1, 5 bases. This CDR3 is built from 13 residues. Per germline, CDR1 KGHSH and CDR2 LQKENI. The V end lost 3 bases, the J end lost 5 bases, and 11 bases lay between the germline ends. CDR3 residues: CASSPPGRDEQYF. DNA for the CDR3: TGTGCCAGCTCACCGCCAGGGCGCGACGAGCAGTACTTC.

The chain has TRBV27 and TRBJ1-2; D might be TRBD1 (5 bases). Germline loops: CDR1 MNHEY, CDR2 SMNVEV (reference sequence). The CDR3 loop spans 15 amino acids. Trimming left V 0 bases short and J 6 bases short, with 14 bases between. The CDR3: CASSLSGRAGDGYTF. The CDR3 DNA is TGTGCCAGCAGTTTATCGGGCAGGGCGGGCGATGGCTACACCTTC.

This chain links TRBV6-5 with TRBJ2-5; a weak D match, TRBD2 (6 bases). This CDR3 has 11 residues. The V end lost 6 bases, the J end lost 5 bases, and 7 bases lay between the germline ends. The V gene's germline CDR1 is MNHEY and CDR2 SVGAGI. The CDR3 DNA reads TGTGCCAGCAGCCGGGGGGAGACCCAGTACTTC. Residues: CASSRGETQYF.

This chain links TRBV4-2 with TRBJ2-7; TRBD2 matches at 8 bases. In germline, CDR1 is LGHNA, CDR2 YNFKEQ. This CDR3 has 15 residues. The J segment lost 1 base and the V segment lost 2 bases, leaving 4 bases of the junction unmatched. CDR3 coding DNA: TGTGCCAGCAGCCAAATGGCGGGAGGTTCCTACGAGCAGTACTTC. This encodes CASSQMAGGSYEQYF.

V usage is TRBV27 and J usage is TRBJ1-1; TRBD1 might be the D (6 bases). The CDR3 extends over 15 amino acids. In germline, CDR1 is MNHEY, CDR2 SMNVEV (reference sequence). Trimming stripped 6 bases from V and 4 bases from J, with 18 bases between. Here the CDR3 reads CASSLTGQGPTEAFF. In DNA, the CDR3 is TGTGCCAGCAGCCTGACAGGTCAGGGGCCCACTGAAGCTTTCTTT.

This sequence joins TRBV11-2 and TRBJ1-1; 9 bases map to TRBD1. Germline CDR1 is SGHAT and CDR2 is FQNNGV. The CDR3 consists of 14 residues. The junction had 1 base not matched to a gene; V was cut back by 2 bases and J by 3 bases. This CDR3 is CASSLRQGDTEAFF. The CDR3 bases are TGTGCCAGCAGCTTAAGACAGGGGGACACTGAAGCTTTCTTT.

This rearrangement joins TRBV5-5 to TRBJ2-7, with TRBD2 identical over 8 bases. This CDR3 has 14 amino acids. The V gene end was trimmed by 1 base and the J gene end by 5 bases; junction bases not matched to a gene: 5. The germline V gene has CDR1 SGHKS and CDR2 YYEKEE (reference sequence). CDR3 residues: CASSLRTSIDEQYF. In nucleotides, the CDR3 is TGTGCCAGCAGCTTGAGGACTAGCATCGACGAGCAGTACTTC.